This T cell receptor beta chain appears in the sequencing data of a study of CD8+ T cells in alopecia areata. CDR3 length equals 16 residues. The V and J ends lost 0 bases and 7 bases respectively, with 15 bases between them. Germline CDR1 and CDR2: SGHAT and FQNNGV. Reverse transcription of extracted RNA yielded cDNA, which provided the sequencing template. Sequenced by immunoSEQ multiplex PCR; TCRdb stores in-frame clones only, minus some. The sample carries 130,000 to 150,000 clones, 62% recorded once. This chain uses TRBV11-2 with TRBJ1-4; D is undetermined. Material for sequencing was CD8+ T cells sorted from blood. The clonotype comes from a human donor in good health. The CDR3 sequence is CASSLEVTGWSEKLFF. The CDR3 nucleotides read TGTGCCAGCAGCTTAGAAGTAACGGGGTGGAGTGAAAAACTGTTTTTT.